The 25 T cell receptor beta chains below were found in one sample sequenced in a study of T cell responses to AZD1222 COVID-19 vaccine. Using immunoSEQ multiplex PCR, the repertoire was profiled, and TCRdb retains in-frame clones only, with some absent. Of about 210,000 clones listed, 92% are singletons. Sequenced here: peripheral blood, sampled on day 0 of AZD1222 vaccination. The receptor set was obtained from an adult in good health.

This clone was observed a handful of times. The V and J genes are TRBV5-1 and TRBJ2-5; D is possibly TRBD1 or TRBD2 (5 bases each). The CDR3 is made up of 14 amino acids. Germline values: CDR1 SGHRS, CDR2 YFSETQ. Trimming removed 2 bases from V and 5 bases from J, with 13 bases in between. The CDR3 DNA reads TGCGCCAGCAGCTTATCGGGGCCGGGGGAGACCCAGTACTTC. Amino acids: CASSLSGPGETQYF. The full variable domain, rest sourced from reference TRBV5-1 and TRBJ2-5, is KAGVTQTPRYLIKTRGQQVTLSCSPISGHRSVSWYQQTPGQGLQFLFEYFSETQRNKGNFPGRFSGRQFSNSRSEMNVSTLELGDSALYLCASSLSGPGETQYFGPGTRLLVL.

The chain combines TRBV7-2 with TRBJ1-4; no firm D call. In germline, CDR1 is SGHTA, CDR2 FQGNSA. The CDR3 runs to 14 residues. The V end was cut by 1 base, the J end by 3 bases, with 6 bases between. The CDR3 nucleotides read TGTGCCAGCAGCTTAGTTGCATCTAATGAAAAACTGTTTTTT. This codes for CASSLVASNEKLFF.

This chain links TRBV19 with TRBJ1-1; 7 bases are a match to TRBD1. Germline V gives CDR1 LNHDA, CDR2 SQIVND (reference sequence). The CDR3 sequence is 16 residues long. J gave up 3 bases and V 2 bases, and 9 bases lay outside the gene matches. The CDR3 DNA sequence: TGTGCCAGTAGTATATTTCGGGGAGGGACAGACACTGAAGCTTTCTTT. Protein product: CASSIFRGGTDTEAFF.

The V gene is TRBV6-1, the J gene TRBJ1-2; no clear D. The CDR3 extends over 14 amino acids. The germline V and J ends were trimmed by 3 bases and 4 bases, with 12 bases remaining between them. The germline V gene has CDR1 MNHNS and CDR2 SASEGT. CDR3 sequence: CASSEQAKLYGYTF. CDR3 nucleotide sequence: TGTGCCAGCAGTGAGCAGGCGAAACTCTATGGCTACACCTTC.

The V gene is TRBV3-1 (or the pseudogene TRBV3-2), the J gene TRBJ1-5, with D tentatively TRBD1 (5 bases). The germline V gene encodes CDR1 LGHDT and CDR2 YNNKEL (reference sequence). V was shortened by 0 bases and J by 1 base, with 13 bases between the two germline ends. This CDR3 has 17 residues. CDR3 sequence reads: CASSQDYQGGSNQPQHF. CDR3 nucleotide sequence: TGTGCCAGCAGCCAAGACTATCAGGGTGGGAGCAATCAGCCCCAGCATTTT.

This chain uses TRBV7-2 with TRBJ2-3; unclear D gene. There are 12 residues in the CDR3. V was pared by 3 bases and J by 3 bases, with 4 bases between. Germline V CDR1 and CDR2: SGHTA, FQGNSA. The CDR3 protein is CASSFGTDTQYF. The CDR3 DNA reads as TGTGCCAGCAGCTTTGGGACAGATACGCAGTATTTT.

The genes are TRBV6-2 or TRBV6-3 and TRBJ1-1; 7 bases agree with TRBD1. Germline values: CDR1 MNHEY, CDR2 SVGEGT. Trimming cost V 6 bases and J 7 bases; bases outside gene matches: 5. The CDR3 is 12 amino acids. The CDR3 protein is CASSWDSLEAFF. The CDR3 bases are TGTGCCAGCAGCTGGGACAGCCTTGAAGCTTTCTTT.

The count of this clone is one. The rearrangement uses TRBV19 and TRBJ2-7; D gene ambiguous. The germline V gene has CDR1 LNHDA and CDR2 SQIVND (reference sequence). With 5 bases removed from V and 2 bases from J, the gap between germline ends came to 13 bases. This CDR3 contains 14 residues. The CDR3 DNA reads TGTGCCAGTAGTGCCGAAAGGGCAACCTACGAGCAGTACTTC. Amino acid sequence: CASSAERATYEQYF.

The chain employs TRBV14 and TRBJ1-2, with D perhaps matching TRBD1 (5 bases). The CDR3 totals 12 residues. Per the germline V gene, CDR1 is SGHDN and CDR2 is FVKESK. The V and J ends lost 1 base and 8 bases respectively, with 8 bases between them. The CDR3: CASSQAGAGYTF. In nucleotides, the CDR3 is TGTGCCAGCAGCCAAGCTGGGGCCGGCTACACCTTC.

The chain recombines TRBV6-4 with TRBJ2-3, with D hard to call. CDR1 MRHNA and CDR2 SNTAGT come from the germline V gene. This CDR3 spans 13 amino acids. V shed 3 bases and J shed 4 bases, with 8 bases lying between them. CDR3 in amino acids: CASSEGDADTQYF. CDR3 sequence (DNA): TGTGCCAGCAGTGAAGGAGATGCAGATACGCAGTATTTT.

This clone appeared a single time. The chain uses TRBV3-1 (or the pseudogene TRBV3-2) and TRBJ2-3, with TRBD1 identical over 9 bases. V was pared by 1 base and J by 5 bases, with 4 bases of the junction left unmatched. The germline V gene encodes CDR1 LGHDT and CDR2 YNNKEL (reference sequence). The CDR3 is 15 residues long. CDR3 protein: CASSQVGQGVDTQYF. The CDR3 DNA reads as TGTGCCAGCAGCCAAGTGGGACAGGGCGTAGATACGCAGTATTTT.

The chain couples TRBV4-1 to TRBJ2-3; D is ambiguous. This CDR3 has 16 amino acids. The V gene lost 1 base and the J gene lost 0 bases, with 11 bases spanning the gap. Germline V CDR1 and CDR2: MGHRA, YSYEKL. CDR3 loop: CASSQGGAGSTDTQYF. The DNA for the CDR3 is TGCGCCAGCAGCCAAGGAGGCGCCGGAAGCACAGATACGCAGTATTTT.

The V and J genes are TRBV27 and TRBJ1-2; D perhaps matches TRBD1 (5 bases). V was shortened by 2 bases and J by 7 bases, with 11 bases between the two germline ends. CDR3 length: 13 amino acids. Germline V gene lookup returns CDR1 MNHEY and CDR2 SMNVEV (reference sequence). In DNA form, the CDR3 reads TGTGCCAGCAGTTTAGGAAGGGGTTCTGGCTACACCTTC. Its protein product is CASSLGRGSGYTF.

V gene TRBV7-2 combines with J gene TRBJ1-5, with no clear D. V dropped 5 bases and J dropped 2 bases, with 7 bases sitting between them. The CDR3 consists of 13 residues. Looked up from germline, CDR1 is SGHTA and CDR2 is FQGNSA. The chain's CDR3 is CASSVSGNQPQHF. In DNA, the CDR3 is TGTGCCAGCAGCGTGAGTGGCAATCAGCCCCAGCATTTT.

The chain recombines TRBV12-3 or TRBV12-4 with TRBJ2-4, with 8 bases identical to TRBD1. Trimming at V came to 6 bases and at J to 6 bases, leaving 4 bases not matched to a gene. This CDR3 is 13 amino acids long. This chain's CDR3 is CASSTGQGNIQYF. CDR3 sequence (DNA): TGTGCCAGCAGCACAGGACAGGGAAACATTCAGTACTTC.

This chain joins TRBV9 and TRBJ1-5; 9 bases fit TRBD1. The CDR3 sequence is 15 residues long. Germline CDR1 and CDR2: SGDLS and YYNGEE. The trim removed 3 bases at V and 5 bases at J, leaving 6 bases unmatched. CDR3 in amino acids: CASSATGGQDQPQHF. In DNA form, the CDR3 reads TGTGCCAGCAGCGCCACAGGGGGCCAGGATCAGCCCCAGCATTTT. Full variable domain (rest looked up from reference TRBV9 and TRBJ1-5): DSGVTQTPKHLITATGQRVTLRCSPRSGDLSVYWYQQSLDQGLQFLIQYYNGEERAKGNILERFSAQQFPDLHSELNLSSLELGDSALYFCASSATGGQDQPQHFGDGTRLSIL.

The chain employs TRBV4-1 and TRBJ1-1; no clear D. The CDR3 runs to 14 residues. Germline V gives CDR1 MGHRA, CDR2 YSYEKL. Trimming left V 6 bases short and J 0 bases short, with 11 bases between. As DNA, the CDR3 is TGCGCCAGCAGGATCGGGCCTCTGAACACTGAAGCTTTCTTT. Translating it yields CASRIGPLNTEAFF.

V gene TRBV11-2 combines with J gene TRBJ2-1; TRBD2 aligns across 11 bases. This CDR3 is built from 19 residues. The V segment lost 4 bases and the J segment 0 bases; nucleotides outside the gene matches: 11. Germline loops: CDR1 SGHAT, CDR2 FQNNGV. The CDR3: CASSWATSGGSSSYNEQFF. The DNA for the CDR3 is TGTGCCAGCAGCTGGGCAACTAGCGGGGGCTCAAGCTCCTACAATGAGCAGTTCTTC.

V and J are TRBV6-2 or TRBV6-3 and TRBJ2-1; the D call may be TRBD1 or TRBD2 (5 bases each). CDR3 length: 16 residues. V was trimmed by 6 bases and J by 4 bases, leaving 19 bases between them. Germline CDR1 reads MNHEY; CDR2 reads SVGEGT. CDR3 sequence: CASSRAGASLYNEQFF. The CDR3 DNA follows: TGTGCCAGCAGCCGAGCCGGGGCGTCCCTATACAATGAGCAGTTCTTC.

J is TRBJ1-1 and V is TRBV19; TRBD1 might be the D (5 bases). The CDR3 runs 15 residues. Deletions cut 5 bases from V and 1 base from J, with 14 bases between. Germline V gene lookup returns CDR1 LNHDA and CDR2 SQIVND (reference sequence). DNA for the CDR3: TGTGCCAGTAGTCCCAGGTTGGGGGGGAACACTGAAGCTTTCTTT. Its translation: CASSPRLGGNTEAFF.

The chain has TRBV18 and TRBJ1-3; 7 nucleotides line up with TRBD1. This CDR3 has 15 amino acids. The germline CDR1 and CDR2 sequences are KGHSH and LQKENI. J was trimmed by 4 bases and V by 0 bases; bases with no gene match: 3. CDR3 in DNA: TGTGCCAGCTCACCACCGCAGGGACAGGGAAACACCATATATTTT. The encoded protein is CASSPPQGQGNTIYF.

V gene TRBV7-8 combines with J gene TRBJ2-7; 8 bases match TRBD1. The CDR3 consists of 17 residues. The junction had 10 bases not matched to a gene; V was cut back by 1 base and J by 2 bases. In germline, CDR1 is SGHVS, CDR2 FQNEAQ. CDR3 loop: CASSLDGRRQGTYEQYF. CDR3 DNA sequence: TGTGCCAGCAGCTTAGACGGTAGGAGACAGGGGACCTACGAGCAGTACTTC.

This clone was found once. This sequence joins TRBV11-3 and TRBJ2-2; D possibly corresponds to TRBD2 (5 bases). Germline CDR1 SGHNT, CDR2 YENEEA. V shed 1 base and J shed 0 bases, with 9 bases lying between them. The CDR3 consists of 16 residues. The CDR3: CASSLGWETNTGELFF. The CDR3 coding sequence is TGTGCCAGCAGCTTAGGGTGGGAGACGAACACCGGGGAGCTGTTTTTT.

The rearrangement uses TRBV6-6 and TRBJ1-6; perhaps TRBD1 as D (5 bases). The CDR3 has 14 amino acids. V lost 11 bases and J lost 5, with 16 bases in between. The V gene's germline CDR1 is MNHNY and CDR2 SVGAGI (reference sequence). The CDR3: CASSEGRDNSPLHF. In DNA, the CDR3 is TGTGCCTCATCGGAGGGACGGGATAATTCACCCCTCCACTTT.

The chain carries TRBV5-1 and TRBJ1-5; D remains ambiguous. Germline loops: CDR1 SGHRS, CDR2 YFSETQ. CDR3 length: 16 residues. Trimming left V 0 bases short and J 7 bases short, with 17 bases between. CDR3 sequence: CASSLDPGGVAQPQHF. CDR3 nucleotide sequence: TGCGCCAGCAGCTTGGACCCAGGCGGTGTGGCACAGCCCCAGCATTTT. Variable domain in full (rest from reference TRBV5-1 and TRBJ1-5): KAGVTQTPRYLIKTRGQQVTLSCSPISGHRSVSWYQQTPGQGLQFLFEYFSETQRNKGNFPGRFSGRQFSNSRSEMNVSTLELGDSALYLCASSLDPGGVAQPQHFGDGTRLSIL.